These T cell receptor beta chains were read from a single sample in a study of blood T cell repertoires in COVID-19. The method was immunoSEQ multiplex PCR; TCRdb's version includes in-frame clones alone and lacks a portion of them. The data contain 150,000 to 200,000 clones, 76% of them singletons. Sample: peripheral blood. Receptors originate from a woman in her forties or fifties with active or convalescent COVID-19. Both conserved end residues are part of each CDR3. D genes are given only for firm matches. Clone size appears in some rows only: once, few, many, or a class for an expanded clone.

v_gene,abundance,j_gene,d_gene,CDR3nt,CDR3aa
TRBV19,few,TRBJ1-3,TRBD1,TGTGCCAGTACCGAGACAGGGGGCTCTGGAAACACCATATATTTT,CASTETGGSGNTIYF
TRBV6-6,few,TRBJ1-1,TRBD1,TGTGCCAGCAGTCCCCGGACAGGGGGCTGGACTGAAGCTTTCTTT,CASSPRTGGWTEAFF
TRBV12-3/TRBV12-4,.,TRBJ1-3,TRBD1,TGTGCCAGCAGGGGACCACAGGGGCCCATCGATTTT,CASRGPQGPIDF
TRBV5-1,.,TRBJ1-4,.,TGCGCCAGCAGCCTCGGCGGGGGGGAGGAAAAACTGTTTTTT,CASSLGGGEEKLFF
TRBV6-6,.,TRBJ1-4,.,TGTGCCAGCAGTCCACGACGGGTTAATGAAAAACTGTTTTTT,CASSPRRVNEKLFF
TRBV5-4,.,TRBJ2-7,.,TGTGCCAGCAGCTTGGATCAGGAACCCTCCTCCTACGAGCAGTACTTC,CASSLDQEPSSYEQYF
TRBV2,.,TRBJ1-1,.,TGTGCCAGCAGTGTGGAGGGTGGGGACGCTGAAGCTTTCTTT,CASSVEGGDAEAFF
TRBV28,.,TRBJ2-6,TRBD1,TGTGCCAGCAGTTTCCCGACAGGGCCCTCTGGGGCCAACGTCCTGACTTTC,CASSFPTGPSGANVLTF
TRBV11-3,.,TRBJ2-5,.,TGTGCCAGCAGCTTAGCGGAGCGGGAGACCCAGTACTTC,CASSLAERETQYF
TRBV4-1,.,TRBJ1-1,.,TGCGCCAGCAGCCAAGCTTGGGGCAGTCAGGACACTGAAGCTTTCTTT,CASSQAWGSQDTEAFF
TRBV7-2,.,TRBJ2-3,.,TGTGCCAGCAGCTGGGGCGCAACAGATACGCAGTATTTT,CASSWGATDTQYF
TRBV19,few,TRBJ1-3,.,TGTGCCAGTACCGAGATTTCTGGAAACACCATATATTTT,CASTEISGNTIYF
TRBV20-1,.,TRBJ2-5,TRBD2,TGCAGTGCTAGTTCGGGACTAGCGGAGACCATTCAAGAGACCCAGTACTTC,CSASSGLAETIQETQYF
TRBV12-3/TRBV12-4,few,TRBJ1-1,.,TGTGCCAGCAGTTCAGGGGACGCCACTGAAGCTTTCTTT,CASSSGDATEAFF
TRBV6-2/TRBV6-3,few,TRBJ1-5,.,TGTGCCAGCAGTGGGGTGAGGGTGAGGAATCAGCCCCAGCATTTT,CASSGVRVRNQPQHF
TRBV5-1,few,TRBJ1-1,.,TGCGCCAGCAGCTTGGAGATTAGGGGCCCGAACACTGAAGCTTTCTTT,CASSLEIRGPNTEAFF